The present T cell receptor beta chain was sequenced within a study of OX40 agonist ivuxolimab in advanced cancers. Whole-study context: Patients were treated with ivuxolimab, an agonistic anti-OX40 (CD134) antibody. The dose of intravenous ivuxolimab that patients received every 2 weeks ranged from 0.01 to 10 mg/kg. Points from the study as a whole: Researchers report that CD8+ T cells had, on average, more expanded clones than CD4+. At 0.1 to 3.0 mg/kg and by week 6, clonal expansion occurred in CD4+ and CD8+ blood T cells.

V was clipped by 4 bases and J by 0 bases; unmatched bases: 13. CDR3 length equals 18 residues. CDR1 is SGDLS, CDR2 YYNGEE, per germline. Points on this clone: What it binds is not known.

Sequencing was performed with immunoSEQ multiplex PCR; in TCRdb, only in-frame clones are kept and a portion is missing. The table shows 49,000 or so clones, with around 92% occurring only once. Sequencing was performed on CD4+ or CD8+ T cells sorted from blood, taken in a trial of the OX40 agonist ivuxolimab. The gene calls are TRBV9 and TRBJ1-3, with 7 bases aligning to TRBD1. The source of this sequence is an adult with an advanced solid tumor such as melanoma, head and neck, liver or kidney cancer. The CDR3 DNA reads TGTGCCAGCAGCCCGCGGACTGAAACAGGGGCCTCTGGAAACACCATATATTTT. This gives the protein CASSPRTETGASGNTIYF.